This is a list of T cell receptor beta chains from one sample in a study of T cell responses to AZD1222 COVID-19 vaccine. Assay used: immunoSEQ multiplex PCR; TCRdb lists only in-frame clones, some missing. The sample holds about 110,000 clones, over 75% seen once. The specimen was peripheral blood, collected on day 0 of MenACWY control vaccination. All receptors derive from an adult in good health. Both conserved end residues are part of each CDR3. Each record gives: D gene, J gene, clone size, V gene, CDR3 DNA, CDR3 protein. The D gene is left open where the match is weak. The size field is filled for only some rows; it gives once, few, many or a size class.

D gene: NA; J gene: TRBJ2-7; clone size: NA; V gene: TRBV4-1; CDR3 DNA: TGCGCCAGCAGCCCCGCGGCACAGGGCCAACCCCCGTACGAGCAGTACTTC; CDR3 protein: CASSPAAQGQPPYEQYF
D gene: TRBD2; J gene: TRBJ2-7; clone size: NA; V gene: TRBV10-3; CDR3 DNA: TGTGCCATCAGTGACTCTCTCGGGGGGAGAGCCTACGAGCAGTACTTC; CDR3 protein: CAISDSLGGRAYEQYF
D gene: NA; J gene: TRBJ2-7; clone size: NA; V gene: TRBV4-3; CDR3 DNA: TGCGCCAGCAGTCCTAGCCCCCGGGACACTCCCTACGAGCAGTACTTC; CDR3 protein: CASSPSPRDTPYEQYF
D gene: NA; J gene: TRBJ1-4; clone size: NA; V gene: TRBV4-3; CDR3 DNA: TGCGCCAGCAGCCAAGATCGGGCAGAAGGACTGTTTTTT; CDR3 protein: CASSQDRAEGLFF
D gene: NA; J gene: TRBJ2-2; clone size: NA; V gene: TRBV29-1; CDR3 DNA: TGCAGCGTTGAGCAGCGGCACACCGGGGAGCTGTTTTTT; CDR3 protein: CSVEQRHTGELFF
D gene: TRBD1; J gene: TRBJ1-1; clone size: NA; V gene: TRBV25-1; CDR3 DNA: TGTGCCAGCAGTGCATCAGGGGGGGCTGAAGCTTTCTTT; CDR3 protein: CASSASGGAEAFF
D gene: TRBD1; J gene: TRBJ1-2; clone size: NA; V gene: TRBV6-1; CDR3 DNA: TGTGCCAGCAGTGAGGGACAGGGGAACTATGGCTACACCTTC; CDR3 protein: CASSEGQGNYGYTF
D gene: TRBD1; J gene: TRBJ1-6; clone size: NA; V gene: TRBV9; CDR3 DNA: TGTGCCAGCAGCGGTGGGCTCCGACAGGGGAGCAATTCACCCCTCCACTTT; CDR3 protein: CASSGGLRQGSNSPLHF
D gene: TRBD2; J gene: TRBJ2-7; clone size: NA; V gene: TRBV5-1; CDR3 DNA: TGCGCCAGCAGCTTGGCTATTACGACTAGCGGGTCTCCCGAGCAGTACTTC; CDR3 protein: CASSLAITTSGSPEQYF
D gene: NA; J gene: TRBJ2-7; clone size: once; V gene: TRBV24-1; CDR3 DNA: TGTGCCACCAGTGACCCCTCAACGGGCTCCTACGAGCAGTACTTC; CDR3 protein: CATSDPSTGSYEQYF
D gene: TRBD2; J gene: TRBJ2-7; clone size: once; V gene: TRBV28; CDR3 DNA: TGTGCCAGCAGTTCCGGGACTAGGGACTACGAGCAGTACTTC; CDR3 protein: CASSSGTRDYEQYF
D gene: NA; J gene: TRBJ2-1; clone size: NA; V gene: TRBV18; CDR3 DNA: TGTGCCAGCTATCGTAATACGGGCGCCTCCTACAATGAGCAGTTCTTC; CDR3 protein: CASYRNTGASYNEQFF
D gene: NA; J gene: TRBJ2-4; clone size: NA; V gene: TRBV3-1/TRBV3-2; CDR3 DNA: TGTGCCAGCAGACCACGAGGAACCGGGACGAAAGCCAAAAACATTCAGTACTTC; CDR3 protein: CASRPRGTGTKAKNIQYF
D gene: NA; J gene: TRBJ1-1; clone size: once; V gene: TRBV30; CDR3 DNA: TGTGCCTGGACGGGGTTCGTGGGCGCTTTCTTT; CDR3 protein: CAWTGFVGAFF
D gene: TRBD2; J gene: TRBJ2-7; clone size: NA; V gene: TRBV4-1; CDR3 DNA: TGCGCCAGCAGCCAAGGGGCCAATCTAGCGGGTGCGTCCTACGAGCAGTACTTC; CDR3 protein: CASSQGANLAGASYEQYF
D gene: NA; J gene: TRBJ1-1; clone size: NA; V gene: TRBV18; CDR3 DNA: TGTGCCAGCTCACCACACGAACGAGCTGAAGCTTTCTTT; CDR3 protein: CASSPHERAEAFF
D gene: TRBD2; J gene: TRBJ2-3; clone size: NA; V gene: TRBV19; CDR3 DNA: TGTGCCAGTAGTATAGCTGGCGGGGGGGCCAACACAGATACGCAGTATTTT; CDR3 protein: CASSIAGGGANTDTQYF
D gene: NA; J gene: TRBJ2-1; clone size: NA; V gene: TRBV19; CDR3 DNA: TGTGCCAGTAGTATAGCCCGGTGGAGTGAGCAGTTCTTC; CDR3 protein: CASSIARWSEQFF
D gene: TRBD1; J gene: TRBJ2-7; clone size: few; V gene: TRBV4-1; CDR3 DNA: TGCGCCAGCAGCCCTGGACAGGGAGGTCCCTACGAGCAGTACTTC; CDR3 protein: CASSPGQGGPYEQYF
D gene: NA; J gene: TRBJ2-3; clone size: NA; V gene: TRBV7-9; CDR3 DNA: TGTGCCAGCAGCTTCCCAGATACGCAGTATTTT; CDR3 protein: CASSFPDTQYF
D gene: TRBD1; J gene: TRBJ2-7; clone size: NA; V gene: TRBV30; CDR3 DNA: TGTGCCTGGAGAAGGCGTGGCGGATCCTGGGACAGGGGAGACTACGAGCAGTACTTC; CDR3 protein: CAWRRRGGSWDRGDYEQYF
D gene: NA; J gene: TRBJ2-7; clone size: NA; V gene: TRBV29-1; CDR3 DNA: TGCAGCGCTAAGCTGACAGGCGCTCCTATGGACGAGCAGTACTTC; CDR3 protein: CSAKLTGAPMDEQYF
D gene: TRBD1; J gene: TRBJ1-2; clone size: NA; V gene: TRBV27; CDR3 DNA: TGTGCCAGCAGTCCTCAAACCGGGACAGGACATGGCTACACCTTC; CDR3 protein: CASSPQTGTGHGYTF
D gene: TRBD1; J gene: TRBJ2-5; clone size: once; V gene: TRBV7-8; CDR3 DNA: TGTGCCAGCAGCTCACGGGACAGCCAAGAGACCCAGTACTTC; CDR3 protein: CASSSRDSQETQYF
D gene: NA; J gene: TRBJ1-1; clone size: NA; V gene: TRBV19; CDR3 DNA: TGTGCCAGTAGTCCGGCCCGACCCGAGAACACTGAAGCTTTCTTT; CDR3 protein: CASSPARPENTEAFF
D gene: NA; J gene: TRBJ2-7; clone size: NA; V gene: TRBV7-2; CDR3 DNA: TGTGCCAGCAGCTTAGAAGGGGGGGGATTCTACGAGCAGTACTTC; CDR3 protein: CASSLEGGGFYEQYF
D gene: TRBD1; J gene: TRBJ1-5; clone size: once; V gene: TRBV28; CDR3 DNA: TGTGCCAGCACCCTACCGGACAGGGGCCGGGGTCAGCCCCAGCATTTT; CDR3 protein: CASTLPDRGRGQPQHF
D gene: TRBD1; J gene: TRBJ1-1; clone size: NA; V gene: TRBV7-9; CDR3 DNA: TGTGCCAGCAGCTTGACCGGGACAGGGGGCACTGAAGCTTTCTTT; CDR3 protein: CASSLTGTGGTEAFF
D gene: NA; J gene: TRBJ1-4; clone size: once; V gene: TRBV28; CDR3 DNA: TGTGCCAGTCAATCAGGGGATGAAAAACTGTTTTTT; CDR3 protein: CASQSGDEKLFF
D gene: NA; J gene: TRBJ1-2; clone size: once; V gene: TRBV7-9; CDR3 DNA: TGTGCCAGCAGCCCACGCGATCGGGGGGGCTATGGCTACACCTTC; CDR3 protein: CASSPRDRGGYGYTF
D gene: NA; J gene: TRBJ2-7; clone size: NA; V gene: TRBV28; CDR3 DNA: TGTGCCAGCACCCCGCGGGGAGCCCTCTACGAGCAGTACTTC; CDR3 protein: CASTPRGALYEQYF
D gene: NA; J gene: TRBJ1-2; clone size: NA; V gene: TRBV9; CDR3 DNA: TGTGCCAGCAGCGTAGGTGGGCTAAGCGGGGATGGCTACACCTTC; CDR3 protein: CASSVGGLSGDGYTF
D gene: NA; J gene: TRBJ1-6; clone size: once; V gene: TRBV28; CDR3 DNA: TGTGCCAGCAGTTTACGACCGTATACCAGCTCCTATAATTCACCCCTCCACTTT; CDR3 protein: CASSLRPYTSSYNSPLHF
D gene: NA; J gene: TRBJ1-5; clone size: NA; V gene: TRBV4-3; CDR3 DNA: TGCGCCAGCAGCCAAGAATGGGGGAGCAATCAGCCCCAGCATTTT; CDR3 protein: CASSQEWGSNQPQHF
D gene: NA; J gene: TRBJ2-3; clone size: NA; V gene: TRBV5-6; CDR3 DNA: TGTGCCAGCCCCCCACTCAGAGATACGCAGTATTTT; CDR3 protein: CASPPLRDTQYF
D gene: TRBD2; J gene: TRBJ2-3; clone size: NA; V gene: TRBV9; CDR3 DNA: TGTGCCAGCAGCGTAGGGGCTAGCGGAGGTGCAGATACGCAGTATTTT; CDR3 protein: CASSVGASGGADTQYF
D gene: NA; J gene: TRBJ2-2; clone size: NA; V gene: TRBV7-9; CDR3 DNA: TGTGCCAGCAGCTTAGGTGGGCAGTTCCCATACACCGGGGAGCTGTTTTTT; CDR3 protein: CASSLGGQFPYTGELFF
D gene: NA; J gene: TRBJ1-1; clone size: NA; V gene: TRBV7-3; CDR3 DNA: TGTGCCAGCAGCTTAACACGGAACACTGAAGCTTTCTTT; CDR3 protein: CASSLTRNTEAFF
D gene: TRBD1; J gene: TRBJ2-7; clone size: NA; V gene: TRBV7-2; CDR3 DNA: TGTGCCAGCAGCCCGATCAGGGACAGCTACGAGCAGTACTTC; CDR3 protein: CASSPIRDSYEQYF
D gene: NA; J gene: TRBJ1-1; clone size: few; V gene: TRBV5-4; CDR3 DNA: TGTGCCAGCAGCGCATTCCGGGGGGCCGTTGTTGAAGCTTTCTTT; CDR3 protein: CASSAFRGAVVEAFF
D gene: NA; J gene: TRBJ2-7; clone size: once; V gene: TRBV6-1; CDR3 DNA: TGTGCCAGCAGTGAATCTCCAGCTTCCTACGAGCAGTACTTC; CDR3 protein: CASSESPASYEQYF
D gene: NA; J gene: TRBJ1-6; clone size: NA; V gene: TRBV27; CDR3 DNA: TGTGCCAGCAGCGGAGGGGGGACTTTCAATTCACCCCTCCACTTT; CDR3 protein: CASSGGGTFNSPLHF
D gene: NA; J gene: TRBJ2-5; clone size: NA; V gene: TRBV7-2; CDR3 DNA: TGTGCCAGCAGCTTAGCGGAGACCCAGTACTTC; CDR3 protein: CASSLAETQYF
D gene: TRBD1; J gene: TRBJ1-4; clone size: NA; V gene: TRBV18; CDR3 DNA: TGTGCCAGCCGACAGGGCAGTGATGAAAAACTGTTTTTT; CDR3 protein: CASRQGSDEKLFF
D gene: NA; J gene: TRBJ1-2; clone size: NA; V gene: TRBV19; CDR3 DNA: TGTGCCAGTAATAAGGACTTTCAGACCCCAATCTATGGCTACACCTTC; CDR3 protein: CASNKDFQTPIYGYTF
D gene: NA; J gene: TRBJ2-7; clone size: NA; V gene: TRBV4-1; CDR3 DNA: TGCGCCAGCAGCCAAGAGATAGTTACCTACGAGCAGTACTTC; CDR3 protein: CASSQEIVTYEQYF
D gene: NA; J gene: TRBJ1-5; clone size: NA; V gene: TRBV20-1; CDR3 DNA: TGCAGTGCTAGTGAGGGGGGTCAGCCCCAGCATTTT; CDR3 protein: CSASEGGQPQHF
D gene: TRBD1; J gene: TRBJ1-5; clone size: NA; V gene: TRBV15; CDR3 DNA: TGTGCCACCAGCCGCGACAGGGGTGCTCAGCCCCAGCATTTT; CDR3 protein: CATSRDRGAQPQHF
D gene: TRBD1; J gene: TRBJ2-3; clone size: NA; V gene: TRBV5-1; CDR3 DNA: TGCGCCAGCAGCTGGGACAGTAGCACAGATACGCAGTATTTT; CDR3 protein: CASSWDSSTDTQYF
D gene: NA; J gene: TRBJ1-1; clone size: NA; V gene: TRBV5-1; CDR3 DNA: TGCGCCAGCAGCTTGGCTGAGGGACTGAACACTGAAGCTTTCTTT; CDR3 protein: CASSLAEGLNTEAFF
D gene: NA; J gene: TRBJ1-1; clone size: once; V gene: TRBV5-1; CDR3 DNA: TGCGCCAGCAAGGCCGGGAACACTGAAGCTTTCTTT; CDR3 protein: CASKAGNTEAFF
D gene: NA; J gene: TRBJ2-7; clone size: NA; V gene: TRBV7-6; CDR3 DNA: TGTGCCAGCAGCCCTACCGCGGGACACACCTACGAGCAGTACTTC; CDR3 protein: CASSPTAGHTYEQYF
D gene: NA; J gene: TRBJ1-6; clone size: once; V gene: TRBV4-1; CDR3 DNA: TGCGCCAGCAGCACCCGGGGGCTCGGAGATTCACCCCTCCACTTT; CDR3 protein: CASSTRGLGDSPLHF
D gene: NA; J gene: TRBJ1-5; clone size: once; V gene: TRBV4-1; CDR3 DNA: TGCGCCAGCAGCCAAGGAGGGGCAAGCCAGCCCCAGCATTTT; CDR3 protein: CASSQGGASQPQHF
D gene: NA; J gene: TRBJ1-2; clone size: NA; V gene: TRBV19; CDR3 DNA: TGTGCCAGTAGTTCCGGCCTGCCGGAGAATTATGGCTACACCTTC; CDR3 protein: CASSSGLPENYGYTF
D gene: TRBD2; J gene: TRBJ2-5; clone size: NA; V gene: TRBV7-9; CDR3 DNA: TGTGCCAGCAACCACTGGGGACTAGAAGGAGGTGGGGTCACAGAGACCCAGTACTTC; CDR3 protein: CASNHWGLEGGGVTETQYF
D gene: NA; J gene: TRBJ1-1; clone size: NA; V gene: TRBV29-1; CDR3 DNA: TGCAGCGTTGAAGGTCAGGGGATGAACACTGAAGCTTTCTTT; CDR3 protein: CSVEGQGMNTEAFF
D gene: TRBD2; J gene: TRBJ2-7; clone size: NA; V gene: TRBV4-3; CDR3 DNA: TGCGCCAGCAGCCAAGAATCCCCCGGGACTAGCGGCTCCTACGAGCAGTACTTC; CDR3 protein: CASSQESPGTSGSYEQYF
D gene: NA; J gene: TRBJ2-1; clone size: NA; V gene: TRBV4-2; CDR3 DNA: TGTGCCAGCAGCCCGGGAGAGGGGCGGGAAGTATACAATGAGCAGTTCTTC; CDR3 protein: CASSPGEGREVYNEQFF